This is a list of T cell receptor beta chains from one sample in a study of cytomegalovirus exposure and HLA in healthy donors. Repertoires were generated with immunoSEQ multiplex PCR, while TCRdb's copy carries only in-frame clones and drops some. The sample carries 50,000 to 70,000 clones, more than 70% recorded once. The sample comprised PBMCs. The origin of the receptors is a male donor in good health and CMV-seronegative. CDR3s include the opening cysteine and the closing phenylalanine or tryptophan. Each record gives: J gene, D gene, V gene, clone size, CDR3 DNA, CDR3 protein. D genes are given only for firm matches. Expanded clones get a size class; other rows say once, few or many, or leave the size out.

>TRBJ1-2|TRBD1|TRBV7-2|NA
TGTGCCAGCAGCTCCTCGGACAGGGGGGGAGGCTACACCTTC
CASSSSDRGGGYTF
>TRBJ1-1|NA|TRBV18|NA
TGTGCCAGCTCACCACAAGAGTCAGGAAACACTGAAGCTTTCTTT
CASSPQESGNTEAFF
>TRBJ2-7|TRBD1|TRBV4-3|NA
TGCGCCAGCAGCCACGAGGGACAGGGGGCCCACGAGCAGTACTTC
CASSHEGQGAHEQYF
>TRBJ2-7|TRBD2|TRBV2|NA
TGTGCCAGCAGTTTAGGACTAGCGGGGGACTACGAGCAGTACTTC
CASSLGLAGDYEQYF
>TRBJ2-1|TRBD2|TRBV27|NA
TGTGCCAGCAGTTGGGGGAGGGTCAATGAGCAGTTCTTC
CASSWGRVNEQFF
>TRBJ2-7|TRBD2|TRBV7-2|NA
TGTGCCAGCAGCCCTAGCGGGGGGCAACTCTACGAGCAGTACTTC
CASSPSGGQLYEQYF
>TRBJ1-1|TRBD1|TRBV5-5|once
TGTGCCAGCAGCCGGACAGGGAACACTGAAGCTTTCTTT
CASSRTGNTEAFF
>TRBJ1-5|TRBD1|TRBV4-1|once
TGCGCCAGCAGCCAAGATGGGACAGGGGTGGATCAGCCCCAGCATTTT
CASSQDGTGVDQPQHF
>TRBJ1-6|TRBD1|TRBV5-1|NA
TGCGCCAGCAGCGGTGCCGGGACAGGGCATTCACCCCTCCACTTT
CASSGAGTGHSPLHF
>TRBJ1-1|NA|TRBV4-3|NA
TGCGCCAGCAGCCAAGGCGTGAGTTCCACTGAAGCTTTCTTT
CASSQGVSSTEAFF
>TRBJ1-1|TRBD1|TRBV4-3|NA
TGCGCCAGCAGCCAAGAAAGGACAGGGAGCACTGAAGCTTTCTTT
CASSQERTGSTEAFF
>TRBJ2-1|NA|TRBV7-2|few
TGTGCCAGCAGCTTAGATAGCAGATACAATGAGCAGTTCTTC
CASSLDSRYNEQFF
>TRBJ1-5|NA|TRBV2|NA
TGTGCCAGCAGTGAAGAAGGGGGGGCCAGCAATCAGCCCCAGCATTTT
CASSEEGGASNQPQHF
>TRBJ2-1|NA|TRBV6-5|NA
TGTGCCAGCAGTTTACAGAGCTACAATGAGCAGTTCTTC
CASSLQSYNEQFF
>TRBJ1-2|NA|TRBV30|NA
TGTGCCTGGAGCGGTAACTATGGCTACACCTTC
CAWSGNYGYTF
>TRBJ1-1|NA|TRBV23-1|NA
TGCGCCAGCAGTCAATCATGGGGGCCTGAAGCTTTCTTT
CASSQSWGPEAFF
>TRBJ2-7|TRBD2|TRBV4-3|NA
TGCGCCAGCAGCCCTCGACCCGGGGGGGGGTTCTCCTACGAGCAGTACTTC
CASSPRPGGGFSYEQYF
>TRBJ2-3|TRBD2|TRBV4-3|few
TGCGCCAGCAGCCGATGGGCGGGGGGCCTTTCTAGCACAGATACGCAGTATTTT
CASSRWAGGLSSTDTQYF
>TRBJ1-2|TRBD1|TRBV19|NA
TGTGCCAGTGAGGGGACAGCGGCTAACTATGGCTACACCTTC
CASEGTAANYGYTF
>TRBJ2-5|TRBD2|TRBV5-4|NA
TGTGCCAGCAGCTTGGCTAGCGGGGGGGCCACCCAGTACTTC
CASSLASGGATQYF
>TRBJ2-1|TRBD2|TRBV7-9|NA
TGTGCCAGCAGCTTCCTAGCGGGGGGGCCAATTGGCTACAATGAGCAGTTCTTC
CASSFLAGGPIGYNEQFF